The 23 T cell receptor beta chains reported below all come from one sample, sequenced in a study of shared clonotypes between healthy human individuals. Profiling relied on immunoSEQ multiplex PCR, and the TCRdb table lists in-frame clones only, not all of them. The sample contains roughly 2.2 million clones, roughly 93% of which appear only once. Material for sequencing was naive CD4+ T cells from PBMCs. The subset here: CD45RA+ positively selected. These receptors all come from a man aged 18 to 30 in good health. Some clones in this sample may be carry-over from other donors' samples.

This rearrangement joins TRBV20-1 to TRBJ2-3; D gene ambiguous. V lost 6 bases and J 6 bases, leaving 7 bases between the germline ends. Per germline, CDR1 DFQATT and CDR2 SNEGSKA (reference sequence). The CDR3 runs to 10 residues. CDR3 residues: CSAVRDTQYF. The CDR3 DNA reads TGCAGTGCGGTGCGGGATACGCAGTATTTT.

This chain joins TRBV4-2 and TRBJ1-3; unclear D gene. Trimming removed 0 bases at V and 3 bases at J, with 9 bases between. The CDR3 spans 15 residues. Germline-derived CDR1 and CDR2 are LGHNA and YNFKEQ. The CDR3 nucleotides are TGTGCCAGCAGCCAAGATCTGGGTTATGGAAACACCATATATTTT. Translation: CASSQDLGYGNTIYF.

The V gene is TRBV11-2, the J gene TRBJ1-2, with 7 positions matching TRBD1. Germline CDR1 SGHAT, CDR2 FQNNGV. This CDR3 region has 17 residues. V dropped 5 bases and J dropped 5; count of bases not matched to a gene: 17. The CDR3 DNA reads as TGTGCCAGCAGCCGGGGGGACAGCGTACGAGGGAGGTATGGCTACACCTTC. The encoded protein is CASSRGDSVRGRYGYTF.

The rearrangement uses TRBV5-1 and TRBJ2-1; D tentatively fits TRBD1 or TRBD2 (5 bases each). CDR1 and CDR2 from the germline V gene are SGHRS and YFSETQ. This CDR3 is built from 15 residues. The ends were cut back, 4 bases at V and 0 bases at J, with 11 bases in the middle. CDR3 residues: CASSGGTSSYNEQFF. In DNA form, the CDR3 reads TGCGCCAGCAGCGGTGGGACGAGCTCCTACAATGAGCAGTTCTTC.

In DNA form, the CDR3 reads TGTGCCAGCAGCTTAGGTAGTAGCGGGAGGCTCCGGTGGGAGCAGTTCTTC. Protein sequence: CASSLGSSGRLRWEQFF. This rearrangement joins TRBV11-2 to TRBJ2-1; the match to TRBD2 covers 10 bases. Per germline, CDR1 SGHAT and CDR2 FQNNGV. The CDR3 has 17 amino acids. Unmatched junction bases numbered 13, after V lost 1 base and J lost 10 bases.

The rearrangement uses TRBV9 and TRBJ2-5; 9 bases map to TRBD2. V was pared by 3 bases and J by 2 bases, with 8 bases of the junction left unmatched. Germline-derived CDR1 and CDR2 are SGDLS and YYNGEE. This CDR3 region has 16 residues. CDR3 in DNA: TGTGCCAGCAGCGCACCTCCTAGCGGGAATCAAGAGACCCAGTACTTC. It translates to CASSAPPSGNQETQYF.

CDR3 sequence: CASTLTDRSYEQYF. CDR3 sequence (DNA): TGTGCCAGCACCCTGACGGACAGGAGCTACGAGCAGTACTTC. The chain is built from TRBV5-5 and TRBJ2-7; 7 bases fit TRBD1. Trimming cost V 6 bases and J 3 bases; bases outside gene matches: 9. The CDR3 totals 14 residues. Germline V gene sequence: CDR1 SGHKS, CDR2 YYEKEE (reference sequence).

The chain recombines TRBV11-1 with TRBJ2-3; TRBD2 might be the D (5 bases). Between the trimmed V and J ends, which lost 1 base and 4 bases, there was a span of 15 bases. The germline V gene has CDR1 SGHAT and CDR2 FQDESV (reference sequence). The CDR3 consists of 16 residues. Here the CDR3 reads CASSLEIRGYSDTQYF. CDR3 nucleotide sequence: TGTGCCAGCAGCTTAGAGATTAGAGGGTACTCAGATACGCAGTATTTT. Using reference TRBV11-1 and TRBJ2-3 for the parts outside the CDR3, the full variable domain is EAEVAQSPRYKITEKSQAVAFWCDPISGHATLYWYRQILGQGPELLVQFQDESVVDDSQLPKDRFSAERLKGVDSTLKIQPAELGDSAMYLCASSLEIRGYSDTQYFGPGTRLTVL.

V gene TRBV30 combines with J gene TRBJ2-5, with TRBD2 as a possible D gene (5 bases). Trimming took off 5 bases at V and 11 bases at J, with 18 bases between the two ends. CDR1 and CDR2 from the germline V gene are GTSNPN and SVGIG (reference sequence). There are 12 residues in the CDR3. CDR3 residues: CAWAGRPMGQYF. DNA for the CDR3: TGTGCCTGGGCTGGGAGACCGATGGGGCAGTACTTC.

The chain uses TRBV5-4 and TRBJ2-1; D unclear. The V gene's germline CDR1 is SGHNT and CDR2 YYREEE (reference sequence). V shed 1 base and J shed 0 bases, with 8 bases lying between them. There are 15 residues in the CDR3. The CDR3 region is CASSLNLNSYNEQFF. CDR3 in DNA: TGTGCCAGCAGCTTGAACTTGAACTCCTACAATGAGCAGTTCTTC. Using reference TRBV5-4 and TRBJ2-1 for the parts outside the CDR3, the full variable domain is ETGVTQSPTHLIKTRGQQVTLRCSSQSGHNTVSWYQQALGQGPQFIFQYYREEENGRGNFPPRFSGLQFPNYSSELNVNALELDDSALYLCASSLNLNSYNEQFFGPGTRLTVL.

V gene TRBV11-2 combines with J gene TRBJ2-7; 11 bases agree with TRBD2. Per germline, CDR1 SGHAT and CDR2 FQNNGV. This CDR3 spans 16 amino acids. V lost 4 bases and J lost 4; bases outside the gene matches: 9. The CDR3 sequence is CASSSTLAGGIYEQYF. The CDR3 coding sequence is TGTGCCAGCAGCTCAACGCTAGCGGGAGGAATTTACGAGCAGTACTTC.

Written as DNA, the CDR3 is TGTGCCAGCAGCTTTATCCAAGAGACCCAGTACTTC. Translation: CASSFIQETQYF. The V and J genes are TRBV5-4 and TRBJ2-5; D is uncertain. Germline CDR1 and CDR2: SGHNT and YYREEE (reference sequence). The CDR3 runs to 12 residues. V was clipped by 2 bases and J by 1 base, with 3 bases between them.

This chain uses TRBV28 with TRBJ2-7; possible D gene TRBD2, 7 bases. CDR1 and CDR2 (germline): MDHEN, SYDVKM. CDR3 size: 12 residues. The V end lost 5 bases, the J end lost 10 bases, and 15 bases lay between the germline ends. The CDR3 is CASSGGGHYQYF. The DNA of the CDR3 is TGTGCCAGCAGTGGGGGGGGACATTATCAGTACTTC.

This sequence joins TRBV15 and TRBJ1-5, with 8 bases fitting TRBD1. Looked up from germline, CDR1 is LNHNV and CDR2 is YYDKDF (reference sequence). The CDR3 spans 18 residues. Trimming removed 0 bases from V and 2 bases from J; junction bases left unmatched: 9. The CDR3 DNA sequence: TGTGCCACCAGCAGAGAAGGACAGGGTCGGGGCGGCAATCAGCCCCAGCATTTT. Encoded protein: CATSREGQGRGGNQPQHF.

A single count supports this clone. The J gene is TRBJ2-5, the V gene TRBV6-5, with 8 bases fitting TRBD2. Trimming at V came to 4 bases and at J to 4 bases, leaving 8 bases not matched to a gene. In germline, CDR1 is MNHEY, CDR2 SVGAGI. The CDR3 spans 15 residues. DNA of the CDR3: TGTGCCAGCAGTTTGCGGGAGGCGCCGGGAGAGACCCAGTACTTC. Residues: CASSLREAPGETQYF.

Turning to this clone: The same CDR3 also results from other DNA sequences found in this sample. The chain carries TRBV7-2 and TRBJ2-3; D not certain. V lost 1 base to trimming and J lost 3 bases, with 5 bases between them. Germline V lookup: CDR1 SGHTA, CDR2 FQGNSA. This CDR3 region has 13 residues. Here the CDR3 DNA reads TGTGCCAGCAGCTTAGAAGTGACAGATACGCAGTATTTT. Translating it yields CASSLEVTDTQYF.

The V gene is TRBV6-6, the J gene TRBJ1-5; 8 bases are a match to TRBD1. The CDR3 is 15 amino acids. Germline loops: CDR1 MNHNY, CDR2 SVGAGI (reference sequence). Trimming took 1 base from V and 4 from J; bases not matched to a gene: 3. The CDR3 DNA reads TGTGCCAGCAGTTACTGGACAGGGCTTAATCAGCCCCAGCATTTT. As protein: CASSYWTGLNQPQHF.

J is TRBJ2-1 and V is TRBV11-1; 9 bases are a match to TRBD1. CDR3 size: 17 residues. The J segment lost 4 bases and the V segment lost 5 bases, leaving 12 bases of the junction unmatched. Germline CDR1 reads SGHAT; CDR2 reads FQDESV (reference sequence). The CDR3 region is CASSPHTWDRAYNEQFF. The CDR3 DNA follows: TGTGCCAGCAGCCCTCACACTTGGGACAGGGCTTACAATGAGCAGTTCTTC.

CDR3: CASSTQGLTVETQYF. The CDR3 bases are TGTGCCAGCAGCACCCAGGGGTTGACCGTAGAGACCCAGTACTTC. The gene calls are TRBV9 and TRBJ2-5; possible D gene TRBD1, 6 bases. The CDR3 runs 15 residues. With 4 bases removed from V and 4 bases from J, the gap between germline ends came to 17 bases. Germline-derived CDR1 and CDR2 are SGDLS and YYNGEE. The full variable domain, rest sourced from reference TRBV9 and TRBJ2-5, is DSGVTQTPKHLITATGQRVTLRCSPRSGDLSVYWYQQSLDQGLQFLIQYYNGEERAKGNILERFSAQQFPDLHSELNLSSLELGDSALYFCASSTQGLTVETQYFGPGTRLLVL.

CDR3 protein: CASSLGPGQGLFF. CDR3 DNA: TGTGCCAGCAGCTTAGGCCCGGGGCAGGGACTGTTTTTT. This chain connects TRBV7-9 to TRBJ1-4; D is perhaps TRBD1 (5 bases). The germline gives CDR1 SEHNR, CDR2 FQNEAQ (reference sequence). This CDR3 spans 13 amino acids. V gave up 1 base and J gave up 13 bases, with 13 bases separating them.

This chain uses TRBV5-1 with TRBJ2-5; D is uncertain. Germline loops: CDR1 SGHRS, CDR2 YFSETQ. Trimming removed 0 bases from V and 3 bases from J, with 9 bases in between. This CDR3 has 14 amino acids. For the CDR3, the DNA is TGCGCCAGCAGCTTGGTACTTGCCAAAGAGACCCAGTACTTC. Protein: CASSLVLAKETQYF. The variable domain in full, completed from reference TRBV5-1 and TRBJ2-5, reads KAGVTQTPRYLIKTRGQQVTLSCSPISGHRSVSWYQQTPGQGLQFLFEYFSETQRNKGNFPGRFSGRQFSNSRSEMNVSTLELGDSALYLCASSLVLAKETQYFGPGTRLLVL.

The V gene is TRBV5-1, the J gene TRBJ2-5; D is perhaps TRBD1 or TRBD2 (5 bases each). The germline V gene encodes CDR1 SGHRS and CDR2 YFSETQ. This CDR3 comprises 13 residues. The V end lost 4 bases, the J end lost 4 bases, and 11 bases lay between the germline ends. The CDR3 region is CASSEGLGETQYF. CDR3 DNA: TGCGCCAGCAGCGAGGGGCTAGGAGAGACCCAGTACTTC. Based on the CDR3 plus reference TRBV5-1 and TRBJ2-5, the full variable domain is KAGVTQTPRYLIKTRGQQVTLSCSPISGHRSVSWYQQTPGQGLQFLFEYFSETQRNKGNFPGRFSGRQFSNSRSEMNVSTLELGDSALYLCASSEGLGETQYFGPGTRLLVL.

The chain is built from TRBV28 and TRBJ2-3; 7 bases are a match to TRBD1. J lost 2 bases, V lost 4 bases, and 9 bases had no gene match. Germline loops: CDR1 MDHEN, CDR2 SYDVKM. The CDR3 runs 16 residues. Here the CDR3 reads CASSSREGGLTDTQYF. Written as DNA, the CDR3 is TGTGCCAGCAGTTCCAGGGAAGGGGGCCTCACAGATACGCAGTATTTT.